A selection of T cell receptor beta chains follows, all from one sample in a study of T-cell reconstitution after alpha-beta-depleted transplantation in children. TCRdb recomputed calls from the PCR reads with MiXCR, one row per CDR3 protein. This sample carries about 72,000 distinct CDR3 sequences, 7% to 8% of them seen once, and the ten largest clones take around 2.5%. This specimen was PBMCs from the stem cell graft donor, taken from the stem cell graft. The receptors stem from a human donor who donated a stem cell graft to a child with acute lymphoblastic leukemia. CDR3s include the opening cysteine and the closing phenylalanine or tryptophan. D genes are given only for firm matches. A clone size is listed for some rows: how often the clone was seen (once, few, many), or a class if it is expanded.

j_gene | abundance | d_gene | v_gene | CDR3nt | CDR3aa
TRBJ2-6 | many | NA | TRBV12-3/TRBV12-4 | TGTGCCAGCAGGACGGCTGCTGCCGGGGCCAACGTCCTGACTTTC | CASRTAAAGANVLTF
TRBJ1-4 | few | TRBD1 | TRBV11-2 | TGTGCCAGCAGCTTACCCAGACAGGGGAGGACTAATGAAAAACTGTTTTTT | CASSLPRQGRTNEKLFF
TRBJ2-5 | many | NA | TRBV4-1 | TGCGCCAGCAGCCAAGAAGGGAGGTACCAAGAGACCCAGTACTTC | CASSQEGRYQETQYF
TRBJ2-7 | NA | NA | TRBV5-6 | TGTGCCATGGGCCGGGGGCCCGGCTACGAGCAGTACTTC | CAMGRGPGYEQYF
TRBJ1-6 | NA | TRBD1 | TRBV11-2 | TGTGCCAGCAGACCGGACAGGGTAGATTCACCCCTCCACTTT | CASRPDRVDSPLHF
TRBJ2-1 | many | TRBD2 | TRBV24-1 | TGTGCCACCAGTGATCCCGGGACTAGCGGTTACAATGAGCAGTTCTTC | CATSDPGTSGYNEQFF
TRBJ2-3 | many | TRBD2 | TRBV28 | TGTGCCAGCAGTTTCGTTTCTAGCGGGGGTCTTCGCACAGATACGCAGTATTTT | CASSFVSSGGLRTDTQYF
TRBJ1-6 | many | TRBD1 | TRBV20-1 | TGCTGTGCTAGACCGACCGGGACAGGGAATTTGGGTTCACCCCTCCACTTT | CCARPTGTGNLGSPLHF
TRBJ2-4 | many | NA | TRBV28 | TGTGCCAGCAGTTTTGGGCCGGGTGTAGCCAAAAACATTCAGTACTTC | CASSFGPGVAKNIQYF
TRBJ1-1 | NA | NA | TRBV9 | TGTGCCAACGATATGGCTGAAGCTTTCTTT | CANDMAEAFF
TRBJ2-3 | NA | NA | TRBV20-1 | TGCAGTGCTCCTTTCCACAGGGAAAGTAGCACAGATACGCAGTATTTT | CSAPFHRESSTDTQYF
TRBJ2-3 | few | NA | TRBV6-2/TRBV6-3 | TGTGCCAGCAGTAAACTAGCAGATACGCAGTATTTT | CASSKLADTQYF
TRBJ1-2 | few | TRBD1 | TRBV6-1 | TGTGCCAGCAACGGCAGGGGGCGAAGCTATGGCTACACCTTC | CASNGRGRSYGYTF
TRBJ1-6 | many | NA | TRBV27 | TGTGCCAGCAGTTTGTCGGGGCCCGTTAATTCACCCCTCCACTTT | CASSLSGPVNSPLHF
TRBJ2-3 | many | NA | TRBV28 | TGTGCCAGCAGTTCATACGCCCGGGCGGATACGCAGTATTTT | CASSSYARADTQYF
TRBJ2-6 | many | NA | TRBV10-3 | TGTGCCATCACCCAGCAAGGGGCCAACGTCCTGACTTTC | CAITQQGANVLTF
TRBJ1-2 | NA | NA | TRBV11-2 | TGTGCCAGCAGCCCCTGGGGGAACATTAACTATGGCTACACCTTC | CASSPWGNINYGYTF
TRBJ1-3 | many | NA | TRBV4-2 | TGTGCCAGCAGCCAAGATGGGGCCTCTGGAAACACCATATATTTT | CASSQDGASGNTIYF
TRBJ1-3 | many | TRBD1 | TRBV28 | TGTGCCAGCAGGGGAGGGGGCGCAGTTGGAAACACCATATATTTT | CASRGGGAVGNTIYF
TRBJ2-3 | few | TRBD2 | TRBV7-2 | TGTGCCAGCAGCTTCCTAGCGGGAGGGGGAGATACGCAGTATTTT | CASSFLAGGGDTQYF
TRBJ2-7 | many | NA | TRBV12-3/TRBV12-4 | TGTGCCAGCAGCCTTAAGAGGCGTAGCTCCTACGAGCAGTACTTC | CASSLKRRSSYEQYF
TRBJ1-1 | few | NA | TRBV5-6 | TGTGCCAGCAGCTTTGGGACTCACCGCGAAGCTTTCTTT | CASSFGTHREAFF
TRBJ2-1 | few | TRBD2 | TRBV2 | TGTGCCAGCAGTGAGAGCGGGAGGGCCGGGAATGAGCAGTTCTTC | CASSESGRAGNEQFF
TRBJ1-2 | many | NA | TRBV28 | TGTGCCAGCAGTCCACACCCGGGGCAGGGTGGAGGCTACACCTTC | CASSPHPGQGGGYTF
TRBJ2-6 | many | NA | TRBV19 | TGTGCCAGTAAGAACCCTGGGGCCAACGTCCTGACTTTC | CASKNPGANVLTF
TRBJ2-1 | few | TRBD2 | TRBV9 | TGTGCCAGCAGCCTGAGCGGGAGCCAGCAGTTCTTC | CASSLSGSQQFF
TRBJ1-3 | few | NA | TRBV12-3/TRBV12-4 | TGTGCCAGCAGTTCCGACGGGCGCTCTGGAAACACCATATATTTT | CASSSDGRSGNTIYF
TRBJ2-1 | NA | NA | TRBV7-8 | TGTGCCAGCAGCTTAAGGGAGAGCTTTCCCTACAATGAGCAGTTCTTC | CASSLRESFPYNEQFF
TRBJ2-7 | many | NA | TRBV13 | TGTGCCAGCAGCTCTTCTGAATCCTACGAGCAGTACTTC | CASSSSESYEQYF
TRBJ1-5 | many | TRBD1 | TRBV12-3/TRBV12-4 | TGTGCCAGCAGGGGGACAGGGGAATCTTATAGCAATCAGCCCCAGCATTTT | CASRGTGESYSNQPQHF
TRBJ1-4 | many | NA | TRBV5-1 | TGCGCCAGCAGCCAGACAGTCTCGGGTGAAAAACTGTTTTTT | CASSQTVSGEKLFF
TRBJ2-2 | few | TRBD2 | TRBV25-1 | TGTGCCAGTGGAGCTGGAGTAGCGGGAAGGACCGGGGAGCTGTTTTTT | CASGAGVAGRTGELFF
TRBJ1-1 | NA | NA | TRBV2 | TGTGCCAGCAGTGACCCGGGGGGGAGTCACACTGAAGCTTTCTTT | CASSDPGGSHTEAFF
TRBJ2-1 | many | TRBD2 | TRBV12-3/TRBV12-4 | TGTGCCAGCAGCACCGTCCCCGGGGCGGGAGGGCCGAATGAGCAGTTCTTC | CASSTVPGAGGPNEQFF
TRBJ1-5 | few | TRBD1 | TRBV29-1 | TGCAGCGTTGGACAGGGACAGGGGACCGCCAATCAGCCCCAGCATTTT | CSVGQGQGTANQPQHF
TRBJ1-6 | NA | NA | TRBV4-1 | TGCGCCAGCAGCCAGGGCAATTCACCCCTCCACTTT | CASSQGNSPLHF
TRBJ2-3 | many | NA | TRBV24-1 | TGTGCCACCAGTGATCCAAAGGGACTTTCAGATACGCAGTATTTT | CATSDPKGLSDTQYF
TRBJ1-2 | many | NA | TRBV7-2 | TGTGCCAGCAGCTTAGATCAGGGACTTGGCTACACCTTC | CASSLDQGLGYTF
TRBJ2-3 | NA | NA | TRBV11-3 | TGTGCCAGCAGCCCGGACGGGGATACGCAGTATTTT | CASSPDGDTQYF
TRBJ2-4 | many | NA | TRBV15 | TGTGCCACCAGCAGAGACAGGGCCAAAAACATTCAGTACTTC | CATSRDRAKNIQYF
TRBJ1-5 | many | NA | TRBV6-5 | TGTGCCAGCAACCCTAGTGGGAGCAATCAGCCCCAGCATTTT | CASNPSGSNQPQHF
TRBJ1-5 | once | TRBD1 | TRBV6-5 | TGTGCCAGCAGAGGCGGGACAGTCGAGGGGAATCAGCCCCAGCATTTT | CASRGGTVEGNQPQHF
TRBJ1-3 | NA | NA | TRBV23-1 | TGCGCCAGCAGTCACCAACGACAGCGAAACACCATATATTTT | CASSHQRQRNTIYF
TRBJ2-5 | many | NA | TRBV6-2/TRBV6-3 | TGTGCCAGCAGTTCAGAGGTTCAAGAGACCCAGTACTTC | CASSSEVQETQYF
TRBJ2-7 | NA | NA | TRBV19 | TGTGCCAGTAGTATTACGATGACTAGCTACGAGCAGTACTTC | CASSITMTSYEQYF
TRBJ2-7 | many | NA | TRBV12-3/TRBV12-4 | TGTGCCAGCAGCACGGGAGGGACAGGGTCCCTGGAGGAGTACTTC | CASSTGGTGSLEEYF
TRBJ2-4 | many | TRBD2 | TRBV11-2 | TGTGCCAGCAGCCCCTTAGCGGGAGGCGGCTGGGACATTCAGTACTTC | CASSPLAGGGWDIQYF
TRBJ1-1 | many | NA | TRBV10-3 | TGTGCCATCAGTCAGGAAGGAAACACTGAAGCTTTCTTT | CAISQEGNTEAFF
TRBJ1-5 | many | NA | TRBV6-5 | TGTGCCAGCAGTTACGGGAATAGCAATCAGCCCCAGCATTTT | CASSYGNSNQPQHF
TRBJ2-1 | NA | NA | TRBV20-1 | TGCAGTGCTAAAAGGGGGGGTGTACACAATGAGCAGTTCTTC | CSAKRGGVHNEQFF